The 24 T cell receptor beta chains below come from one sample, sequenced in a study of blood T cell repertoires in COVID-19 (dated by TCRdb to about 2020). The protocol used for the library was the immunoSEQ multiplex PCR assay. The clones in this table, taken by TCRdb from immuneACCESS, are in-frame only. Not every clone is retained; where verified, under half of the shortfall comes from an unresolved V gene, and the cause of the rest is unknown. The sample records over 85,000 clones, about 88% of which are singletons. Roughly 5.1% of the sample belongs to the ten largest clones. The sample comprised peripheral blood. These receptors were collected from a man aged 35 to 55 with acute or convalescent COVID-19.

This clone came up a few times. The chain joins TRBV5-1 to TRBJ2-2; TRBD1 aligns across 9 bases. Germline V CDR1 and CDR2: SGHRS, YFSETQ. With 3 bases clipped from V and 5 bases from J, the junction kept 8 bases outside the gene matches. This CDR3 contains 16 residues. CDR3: CASSYRPGQGTGELFF. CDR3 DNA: TGCGCCAGCAGCTACCGTCCGGGACAGGGTACCGGGGAGCTGTTTTTT.

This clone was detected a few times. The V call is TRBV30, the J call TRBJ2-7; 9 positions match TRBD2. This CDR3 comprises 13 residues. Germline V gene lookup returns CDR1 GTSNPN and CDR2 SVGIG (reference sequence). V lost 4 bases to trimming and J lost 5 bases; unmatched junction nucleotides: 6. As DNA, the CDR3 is TGTGCCTGGACGGCTAGCGGGACCCACGAGCAGTACTTC. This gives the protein CAWTASGTHEQYF. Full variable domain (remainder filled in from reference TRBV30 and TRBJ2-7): SQTIHQWPATLVQPVGSPLSLECTVEGTSNPNLYWYRQAAGRGLQLLFYSVGIGQISSEVPQNLSASRPQDRQFILSSKKLLLSDSGFYLCAWTASGTHEQYFGPGTRLTVT.

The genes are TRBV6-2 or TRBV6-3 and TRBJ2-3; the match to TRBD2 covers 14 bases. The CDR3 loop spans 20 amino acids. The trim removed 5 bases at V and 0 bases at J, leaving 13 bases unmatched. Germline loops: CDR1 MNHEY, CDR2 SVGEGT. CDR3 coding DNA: TGTGCCAGCAGTCCGCTCAACTTCGGGACTAGCGGGAGAAGCACAGATACGCAGTATTTT. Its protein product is CASSPLNFGTSGRSTDTQYF.

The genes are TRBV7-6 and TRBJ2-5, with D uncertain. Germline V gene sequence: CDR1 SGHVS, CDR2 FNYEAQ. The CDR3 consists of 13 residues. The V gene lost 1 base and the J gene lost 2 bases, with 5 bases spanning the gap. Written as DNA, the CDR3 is TGTGCCAGCAGCTTAGGGCTTCAAGAGACCCAGTACTTC. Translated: CASSLGLQETQYF.

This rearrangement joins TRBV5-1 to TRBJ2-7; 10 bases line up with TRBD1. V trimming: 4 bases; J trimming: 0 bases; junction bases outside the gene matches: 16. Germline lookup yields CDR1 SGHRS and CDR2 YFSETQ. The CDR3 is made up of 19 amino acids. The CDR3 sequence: CASSNRQGASLAVSYEQYF. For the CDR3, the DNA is TGCGCCAGCAGCAACCGACAGGGGGCGTCACTAGCGGTCTCCTACGAGCAGTACTTC.

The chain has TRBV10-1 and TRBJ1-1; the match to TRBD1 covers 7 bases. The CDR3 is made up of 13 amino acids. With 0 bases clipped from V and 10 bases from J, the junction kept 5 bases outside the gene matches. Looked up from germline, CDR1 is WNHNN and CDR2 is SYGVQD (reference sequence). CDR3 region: CASSESGTEGAFF. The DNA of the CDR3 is TGCGCCAGCAGTGAGTCCGGGACAGAAGGAGCTTTCTTT.

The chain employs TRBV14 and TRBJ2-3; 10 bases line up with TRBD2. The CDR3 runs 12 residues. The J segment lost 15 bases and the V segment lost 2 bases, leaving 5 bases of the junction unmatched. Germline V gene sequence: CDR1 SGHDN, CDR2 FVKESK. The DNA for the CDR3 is TGTGCCAGCAGCCAAACTAGCGGGGCAGTATATTTT. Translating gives CASSQTSGAVYF. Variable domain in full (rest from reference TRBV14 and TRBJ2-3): EAGVTQFPSHSVIEKGQTVTLRCDPISGHDNLYWYRRVMGKEIKFLLHFVKESKQDESGMPNNRFLAERTGGTYSTLKVQPAELEDSGVYFCASSQTSGAVYFGPGTRLTVL.

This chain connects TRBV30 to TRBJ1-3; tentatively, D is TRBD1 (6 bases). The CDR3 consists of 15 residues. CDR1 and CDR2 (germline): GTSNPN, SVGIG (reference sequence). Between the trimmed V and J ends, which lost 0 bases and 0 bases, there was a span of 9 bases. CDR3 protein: CAWSVWGRSGNTIYF. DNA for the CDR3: TGTGCCTGGAGTGTATGGGGGCGCTCTGGAAACACCATATATTTT.

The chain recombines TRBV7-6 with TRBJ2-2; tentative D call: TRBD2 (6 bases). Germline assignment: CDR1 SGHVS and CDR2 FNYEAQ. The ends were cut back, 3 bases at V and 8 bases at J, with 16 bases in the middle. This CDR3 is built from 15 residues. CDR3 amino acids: CASSLSSATSGELFF. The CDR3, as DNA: TGTGCCAGCAGCTTGTCTAGCGCAACATCGGGGGAGCTGTTTTTT.

In DNA form, the CDR3 reads TGTGCCAGCAGCTTAGGCGCAGGAGACTATAAAGGCTACACCTTC. As protein: CASSLGAGDYKGYTF. The chain has TRBV13 and TRBJ1-2; unclear D gene. The CDR3 totals 15 residues. V lost 0 bases and J lost 8, with 16 bases in between. CDR1 is PRHDT and CDR2 is FYEKMQ in the germline V gene (reference sequence). The full variable domain, its missing parts supplied by reference TRBV13 and TRBJ1-2, is AAGVIQSPRHLIKEKRETATLKCYPIPRHDTVYWYQQGPGQDPQFLISFYEKMQSDKGSIPDRFSAQQFSDYHSELNMSSLELGDSALYFCASSLGAGDYKGYTFGSGTRLTVV.

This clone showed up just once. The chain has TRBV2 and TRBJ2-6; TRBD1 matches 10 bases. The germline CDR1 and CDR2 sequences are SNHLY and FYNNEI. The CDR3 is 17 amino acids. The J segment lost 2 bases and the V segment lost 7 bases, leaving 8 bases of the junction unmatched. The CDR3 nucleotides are TGTGCCAGCACGTGGGGGACAGGGGCTGCTGGGGCCAACGTCCTGACTTTC. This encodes CASTWGTGAAGANVLTF.

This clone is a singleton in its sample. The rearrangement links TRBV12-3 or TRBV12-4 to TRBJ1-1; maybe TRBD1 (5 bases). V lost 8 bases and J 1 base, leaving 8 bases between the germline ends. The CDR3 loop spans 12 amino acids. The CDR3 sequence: CASFTGNTEAFF. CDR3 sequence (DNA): TGTGCCAGCTTTACAGGGAACACTGAAGCTTTCTTT.

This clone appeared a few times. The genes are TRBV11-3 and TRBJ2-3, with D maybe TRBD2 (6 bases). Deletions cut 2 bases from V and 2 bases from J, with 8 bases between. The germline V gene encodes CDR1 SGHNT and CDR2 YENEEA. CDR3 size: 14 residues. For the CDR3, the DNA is TGTGCCAGCAGCTTATCGGGGGACACAGATACGCAGTATTTT. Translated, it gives CASSLSGDTDTQYF.

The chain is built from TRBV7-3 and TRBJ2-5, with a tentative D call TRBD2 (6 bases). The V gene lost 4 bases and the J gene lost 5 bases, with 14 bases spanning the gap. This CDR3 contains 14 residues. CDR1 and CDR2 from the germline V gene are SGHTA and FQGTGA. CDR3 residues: CASSSPGVGETQYF. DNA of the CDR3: TGTGCCAGCAGCTCGCCGGGAGTGGGGGAGACCCAGTACTTC.

Here the CDR3 DNA reads TGTGCCAGTACCTCGGGACAGGGGGTTATTGGCTACACCTTC. This codes for CASTSGQGVIGYTF. The chain links TRBV19 to TRBJ1-2, with 11 bases identical to TRBD1. The length of the CDR3 is 14 residues. Germline CDR1 LNHDA, CDR2 SQIVND (reference sequence). With 7 bases clipped from V and 7 bases from J, the junction kept 8 bases outside the gene matches.

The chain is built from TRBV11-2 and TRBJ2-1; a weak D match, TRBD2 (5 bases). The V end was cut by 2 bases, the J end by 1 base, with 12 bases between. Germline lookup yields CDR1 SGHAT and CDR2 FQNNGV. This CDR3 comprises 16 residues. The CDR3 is CASSLRTSSSYNEQFF. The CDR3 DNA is TGTGCCAGCAGCTTAAGGACTTCCTCTTCCTACAATGAGCAGTTCTTC.

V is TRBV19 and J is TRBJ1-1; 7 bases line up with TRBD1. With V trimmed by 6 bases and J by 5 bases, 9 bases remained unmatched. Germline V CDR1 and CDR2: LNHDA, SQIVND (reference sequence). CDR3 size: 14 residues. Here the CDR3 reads CASRLDRAGTEAFF. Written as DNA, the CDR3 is TGTGCCAGTAGACTCGACAGGGCTGGGACTGAAGCTTTCTTT. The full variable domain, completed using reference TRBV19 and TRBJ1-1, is DGGITQSPKYLFRKEGQNVTLSCEQNLNHDAMYWYRQDPGQGLRLIYYSQIVNDFQKGDIAEGYSVSREKKESFPLTVTSAQKNPTAFYLCASRLDRAGTEAFFGQGTRLTVV.

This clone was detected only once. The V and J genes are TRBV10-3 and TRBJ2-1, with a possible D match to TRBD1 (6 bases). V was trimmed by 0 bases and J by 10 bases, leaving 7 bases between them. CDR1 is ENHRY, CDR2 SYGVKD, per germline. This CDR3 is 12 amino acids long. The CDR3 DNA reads TGTGCCATCAGTGAGTCCGGGACAGAGCAGTTCTTC. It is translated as CAISESGTEQFF.

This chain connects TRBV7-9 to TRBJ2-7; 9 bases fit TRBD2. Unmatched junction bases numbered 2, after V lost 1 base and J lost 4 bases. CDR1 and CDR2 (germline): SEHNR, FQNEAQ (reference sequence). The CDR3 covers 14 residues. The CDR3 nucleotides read TGTGCCAGCAGCTTAGGGACTAGCGAATACGAGCAGTACTTC. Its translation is CASSLGTSEYEQYF.

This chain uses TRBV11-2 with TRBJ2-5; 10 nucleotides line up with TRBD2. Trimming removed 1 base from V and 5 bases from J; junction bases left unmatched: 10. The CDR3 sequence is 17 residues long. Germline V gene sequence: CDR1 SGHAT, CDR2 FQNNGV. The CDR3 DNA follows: TGTGCCAGCAGCTTAGGGCTTCCAGCGGGGGGGCTGGAGACCCAGTACTTC. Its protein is CASSLGLPAGGLETQYF.

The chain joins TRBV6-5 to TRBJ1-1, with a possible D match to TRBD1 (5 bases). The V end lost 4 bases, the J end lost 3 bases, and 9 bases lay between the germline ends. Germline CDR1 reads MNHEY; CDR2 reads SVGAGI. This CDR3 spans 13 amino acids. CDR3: CASSLGGDTEAFF. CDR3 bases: TGTGCCAGCAGTTTGGGGGGGGACACTGAAGCTTTCTTT.

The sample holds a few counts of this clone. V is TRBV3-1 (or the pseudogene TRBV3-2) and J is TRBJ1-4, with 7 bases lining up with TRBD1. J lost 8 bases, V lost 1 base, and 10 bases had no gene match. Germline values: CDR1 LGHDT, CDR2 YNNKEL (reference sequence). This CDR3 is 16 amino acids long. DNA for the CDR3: TGTGCCAGCAGCCAAGTCGACAGGGTTGAGATGGAAAAACTGTTTTTT. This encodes CASSQVDRVEMEKLFF.

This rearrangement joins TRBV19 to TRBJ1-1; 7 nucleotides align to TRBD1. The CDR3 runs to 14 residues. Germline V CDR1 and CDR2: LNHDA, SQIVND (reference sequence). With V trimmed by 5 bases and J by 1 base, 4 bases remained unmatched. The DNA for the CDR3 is TGTGCCAGTAGTGCCTACAGGGGGAACACTGAAGCTTTCTTT. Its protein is CASSAYRGNTEAFF.

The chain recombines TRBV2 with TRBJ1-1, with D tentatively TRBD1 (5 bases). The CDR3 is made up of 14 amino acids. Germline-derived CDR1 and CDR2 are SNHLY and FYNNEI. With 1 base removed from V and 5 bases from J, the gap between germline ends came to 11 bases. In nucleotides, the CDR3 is TGTGCCAGCAGTGAAGAGGGGAGGTGGACTGAAGCTTTCTTT. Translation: CASSEEGRWTEAFF.